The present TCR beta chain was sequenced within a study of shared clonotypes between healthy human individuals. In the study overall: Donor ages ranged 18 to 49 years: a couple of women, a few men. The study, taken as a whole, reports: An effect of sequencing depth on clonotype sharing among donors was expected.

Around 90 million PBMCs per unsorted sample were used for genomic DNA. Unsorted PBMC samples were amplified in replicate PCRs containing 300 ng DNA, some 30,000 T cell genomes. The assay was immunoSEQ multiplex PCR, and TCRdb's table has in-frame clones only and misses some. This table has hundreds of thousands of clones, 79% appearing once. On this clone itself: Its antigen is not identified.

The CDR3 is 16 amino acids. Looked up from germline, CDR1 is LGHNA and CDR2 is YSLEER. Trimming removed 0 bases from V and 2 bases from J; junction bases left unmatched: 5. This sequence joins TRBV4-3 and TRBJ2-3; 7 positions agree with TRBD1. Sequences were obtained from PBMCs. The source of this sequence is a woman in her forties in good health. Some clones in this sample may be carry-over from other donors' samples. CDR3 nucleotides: TGCGCCAGCAGCCAAGAATGGACAGGAGTCACAGATACGCAGTATTTT. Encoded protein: CASSQEWTGVTDTQYF.